The 9 T cell receptor beta chains given below trace back to one sample, sequenced in a study of T-cell reconstitution after alpha-beta-depleted transplantation in children. It was with unique molecular identifiers that the TCRbeta library was prepared. A single record per CDR3 protein comes from TCRdb applying MiXCR to the PCR reads. The sample comprises approximately 800,000 distinct CDR3 sequences, around 15% of which are singletons, and approximately 5% rests with the top ten. Sequenced material: PBMCs, mostly from graft donor cells, taken 360 days after TCRalphabeta/CD19-depleted stem cell transplant. These receptors were taken from a male patient under 18 who had a stem cell transplant for acute lymphoblastic leukemia, so the T cells may come from the graft donor.

The genes are TRBV6-5 and TRBJ2-7, with 7 bases that match TRBD2. The V gene end was trimmed by 0 bases and the J gene end by 6 bases; junction bases not matched to a gene: 5. This CDR3 region has 14 residues. From germline, CDR1 is MNHEY and CDR2 SVGAGI. The DNA for the CDR3 is TGTGCCAGCAGTTACTCGACGGGCGGGGGCGAGCAGTACTTC. This sequence encodes CASSYSTGGGEQYF.

The chain combines TRBV29-1 with TRBJ1-5; the D is unclear. From germline, CDR1 is SQVTM and CDR2 ANQGSEA. V lost 4 bases to trimming and J lost 4 bases, with 8 bases between them. CDR3 length: 12 residues. Here the CDR3 reads CSVASGNQPQHF. The CDR3 nucleotides read TGCAGCGTTGCCTCTGGGAATCAGCCCCAGCATTTT.

This clonotype was recorded a few times. The V gene is TRBV12-3 or TRBV12-4, the J gene TRBJ2-5, with D possibly being TRBD1 (5 bases). The V end lost 6 bases, the J end lost 3 bases, and 14 bases lay between the germline ends. The CDR3 sequence is 14 residues long. The CDR3 DNA is TGTGCCAGCAGCCTCCGTGACAGTAAAGAGACCCAGTACTTC. This gives the protein CASSLRDSKETQYF.

There are a few counts of this clonotype. The gene calls are TRBV5-1 and TRBJ2-7; D may be TRBD1 (6 bases). The CDR3 contains 15 residues. Germline V lookup: CDR1 SGHRS, CDR2 YFSETQ. Trimming cost V 0 bases and J 2 bases, with 12 bases left between them. The CDR3 bases are TGCGCCAGCAGCTTGGCTCAGGGGACCGCCTACGAGCAGTACTTC. Translating gives CASSLAQGTAYEQYF.

This clonotype was seen ten or more times. The chain has TRBV13 and TRBJ2-1; 7 nucleotides agree with TRBD1. V trimming: 5 bases; J trimming: 4 bases; junction bases outside the gene matches: 17. CDR3 size: 18 residues. Germline V lookup: CDR1 PRHDT, CDR2 FYEKMQ (reference sequence). CDR3 nucleotide sequence: TGTGCCAGCAGCCACCGTCCGGACAGGTCATTCCCATACAATGAGCAGTTCTTC. Residues: CASSHRPDRSFPYNEQFF.

The chain is built from TRBV29-1 and TRBJ2-2; 10 bases match TRBD1. The V and J ends lost 4 bases and 4 bases, in that order; junction bases with no gene match: 6. CDR1 is SQVTM, CDR2 ANQGSEA, per germline. This CDR3 spans 15 amino acids. CDR3 bases: TGCAGCGTTGTGGGACAGGGGAGACTCACCGGGGAGCTGTTTTTT. Its protein is CSVVGQGRLTGELFF.

V is TRBV11-2 and J is TRBJ2-5, with TRBD1 as a possible D gene (5 bases). The ends were cut back, 3 bases at V and 2 bases at J, with 13 bases in the middle. CDR3 length: 15 residues. Germline CDR1 and CDR2: SGHAT and FQNNGV. For the CDR3, the DNA is TGTGCCAGCAGCTTTGGGGCGTCCAATCAAGAGACCCAGTACTTC. This translates into CASSFGASNQETQYF.

V and J are TRBV3-1 and TRBJ2-7; D remains ambiguous. The V gene's germline CDR1 is LGHDT and CDR2 YNNKEL (reference sequence). Between the trimmed V and J ends, which lost 1 base and 2 bases, there was a span of 12 bases. The CDR3 is 15 residues long. The CDR3 loop reads CASSQVRVTTYEQYF. As DNA, the CDR3 is TGTGCCAGCAGCCAAGTTCGGGTGACAACCTACGAGCAGTACTTC.

V and J are TRBV20-1 and TRBJ2-5; D might be TRBD2 (5 bases). Looked up from germline, CDR1 is DFQATT and CDR2 is SNEGSKA (reference sequence). V shed 3 bases and J shed 3 bases, with 17 bases lying between them. CDR3 length: 15 residues. CDR3 loop: CSASTAGISKETQYF. CDR3 DNA sequence: TGCAGTGCTAGCACAGCCGGGATTTCGAAAGAGACCCAGTACTTC.